The present T cell receptor (beta chain) was sequenced within a study of post-analysis software for immune sequencing data. Across the study: Both relapsing-remitting and secondary progressive multiple sclerosis featured among the disease courses, as did progressive-relapsing multiple sclerosis.

Unique molecular identifiers were built into the TCR beta cDNA libraries. The source material, about 0.9 to 10 million T cells, gave rise to about 500,000 cDNA molecules. From the PCR reads, TCRdb called clonotypes with MiXCR, one entry per CDR3 protein. This table has approximately 350,000 distinct CDR3 sequences, around 33% appearing once. The V gene's germline CDR1 is SNHLY and CDR2 FYNNEI. The CDR3 loop spans 12 amino acids. Trimming removed 4 bases from V and 4 bases from J, with 5 bases in between. The study's findings and limits: About 5 TRBV segments occurring more often in patients than controls included TRBV5-6, TRBV5-1 and TRBV20-1.

A remark on this clonotype: Its specificity is not known.

This clonotype was sampled from a girl aged 5-17 years with multiple sclerosis. Sequenced input: blood. The chain employs TRBV2 and TRBJ2-1; D gene ambiguous. CDR3 coding DNA: TGTGCCAGCAGTGTAGGGTACAATGAGCAGTTCTTC. Protein: CASSVGYNEQFF. Complete variable domain (other parts from reference TRBV2 and TRBJ2-1): EPEVTQTPSHQVTQMGQEVILRCVPISNHLYFYWYRQILGQKVEFLVSFYNNEISEKSEIFDDQFSVERPDGSNFTLKIRSTKLEDSAMYFCASSVGYNEQFFGPGTRLTVL.